This TCR beta chain was sequenced during a study of monozygotic twins with inflammatory bowel disease. The CDR3 contains 17 residues. Looked up from germline, CDR1 is GTSNPN and CDR2 is SVGIG (reference sequence). Template switching was used to attach UMIs, which incorporated a 6-nucleotide sample barcode. Following a re-call of the 5' RACE reads, TCRdb has one entry per CDR3 protein and lacks DNA. This listing includes about 380,000 distinct CDR3 sequences. Source material: blood. J is TRBJ2-7 and V is TRBV30; TCRdb designates TRBD2, a call that cannot be tested without DNA. The TCR comes from a human donor with ulcerative colitis or Crohn's disease, or a healthy co-twin of an affected twin (not recorded which). CDR3 region: CAWSRDLGGANPYEQYF.